This T cell receptor (beta chain) was identified in a study of blood T cell repertoires in COVID-19. Study-level information: The study drew acute and convalescent COVID-19 samples from the United States, Italy and Spain. T cells, B-cell-depleted T cells, or PBMCs provided the cDNA or gDNA that served as material.

Germline loops: CDR1 SGHTA, CDR2 FQGNSA. The junction had 4 bases not matched to a gene; V was cut back by 5 bases and J by 6 bases. This CDR3 is 14 amino acids long. Produced via immunoSEQ multiplex PCR; TCRdb's table is partial and in-frame only. The sample yields about 150,000 clones, about nine tenths seen once. This TCR derives from a woman in her 70s with acute or convalescent COVID-19. J is TRBJ2-2 and V is TRBV7-2; 9 positions agree with TRBD2. The material sequenced was peripheral blood. For the CDR3, the DNA is TGTGCCAGCAGCCCCGCGGGAGGGGCCGGGGAGCTGTTTTTT. This translates into CASSPAGGAGELFF.